Below, 12 T cell receptor beta chains from the same sample are listed, as sequenced in a study of blood T cell repertoires in COVID-19. Sequencing used immunoSEQ multiplex PCR; TCRdb keeps in-frame clones, though not all of them. Here the sample spans about 210,000 clones, approximately 91% being singletons. The sample taken for sequencing was peripheral blood. The source of these receptors is a middle-aged woman with acute or convalescent COVID-19.

The rearrangement joins TRBV3-1 (or the pseudogene TRBV3-2) to TRBJ2-4; TRBD1 aligns across 11 bases. The CDR3 has 15 residues. Germline V gene lookup returns CDR1 LGHDT and CDR2 YNNKEL (reference sequence). J was trimmed by 8 bases and V by 3 bases; bases with no gene match: 6. The CDR3 DNA is TGTGCCAGCAGCCATGAGGGACAGGGGGGGGACATTCAGTACTTC. It specifies CASSHEGQGGDIQYF.

This clone was recorded only once. The V gene is TRBV11-2, the J gene TRBJ2-3; weak D call: TRBD2 (6 bases). Germline lookup yields CDR1 SGHAT and CDR2 FQNNGV. There are 16 residues in the CDR3. V lost 2 bases and J 2 bases, leaving 14 bases between the germline ends. This CDR3 reads CASSLLRSGPTDTQYF. CDR3 sequence (DNA): TGTGCCAGCAGCTTACTTCGTAGCGGTCCCACAGATACGCAGTATTTT.

The chain carries TRBV11-1 and TRBJ2-7; the match to TRBD1 covers 7 bases. The CDR3 runs to 14 residues. With V trimmed by 5 bases and J by 2 bases, 6 bases remained unmatched. CDR1 and CDR2 (germline): SGHAT, FQDESV (reference sequence). CDR3 residues: CASSPRGSTYEQYV. CDR3 nucleotides: TGTGCCAGCAGCCCCAGGGGGTCGACCTACGAGCAGTACGTC.

This chain uses TRBV3-1 (or the pseudogene TRBV3-2) with TRBJ2-3; 8 nucleotides align to TRBD1. V lost 1 base to trimming and J lost 2 bases; unmatched junction nucleotides: 5. Germline V lookup: CDR1 LGHDT, CDR2 YNNKEL (reference sequence). The length of the CDR3 is 16 residues. This CDR3 is CASSQADRGNTDTQYF. The CDR3 DNA follows: TGTGCCAGCAGCCAAGCCGACAGGGGAAACACAGATACGCAGTATTTT.

The V gene is TRBV19, the J gene TRBJ2-1; TRBD2 aligns across 7 bases. In germline, CDR1 is LNHDA, CDR2 SQIVND (reference sequence). The CDR3 extends over 14 amino acids. After removal of 6 bases from V and 5 bases from J, the junction contained 7 bases not matched to a gene. In nucleotides, the CDR3 is TGTGCCAGTAGACCGGGACTAAAAAACAATGAGCAGTTCTTC. This sequence encodes CASRPGLKNNEQFF.

The chain links TRBV5-1 to TRBJ1-5, with 7 bases aligning to TRBD1. Trimming at V came to 5 bases and at J to 4 bases, leaving 6 bases not matched to a gene. CDR3 length equals 14 residues. Germline CDR1 is SGHRS and CDR2 is YFSETQ. The CDR3 reads CASSQGQINQPQHF. CDR3 coding DNA: TGCGCCAGCAGTCAGGGACAGATAAATCAGCCCCAGCATTTT.

The J gene is TRBJ2-7, the V gene TRBV19, with D perhaps matching TRBD1 (5 bases). The CDR3 contains 14 residues. Germline loops: CDR1 LNHDA, CDR2 SQIVND (reference sequence). Deletions cut 7 bases from V and 3 bases from J, with 16 bases between. CDR3 DNA sequence: TGTGCCAGTACCCCTCTACAGGAGAGCTACGAGCAGTACGTC. This gives the protein CASTPLQESYEQYV.

J is TRBJ1-1 and V is TRBV29-1, with D tentatively TRBD1 (6 bases). The V and J ends lost 6 bases and 5 bases respectively, with 16 bases between them. The CDR3 has 13 amino acids. CDR1 is SQVTM and CDR2 is ANQGSEA in the germline V gene. The CDR3 DNA is TGCAGCGTACGTGCAGGGGAGGGGACTGAAGCTTTCTTT. It specifies CSVRAGEGTEAFF.

This chain connects TRBV7-3 to TRBJ2-3; D may be TRBD1 (5 bases). The germline V gene encodes CDR1 SGHTA and CDR2 FQGTGA. The CDR3 spans 17 residues. V lost 2 bases and J 4 bases, leaving 19 bases between the germline ends. This CDR3 reads CASSLAAPGKRSDTQYF. CDR3 nucleotide sequence: TGTGCCAGCAGCTTAGCCGCTCCAGGGAAAAGGTCAGATACGCAGTATTTT.

A few counts support this clone. The rearrangement uses TRBV19 and TRBJ1-1, with a possible D match to TRBD1 (5 bases). Trimming removed 2 bases from V and 1 base from J, with 11 bases in between. The CDR3 spans 15 residues. The germline V gene encodes CDR1 LNHDA and CDR2 SQIVND (reference sequence). The DNA of the CDR3 is TGTGCCAGTAGTATATTCCATGACAGGAACACTGAAGCTTTCTTT. Its translation is CASSIFHDRNTEAFF.

As DNA, the CDR3 is TGCAGTGCTAGTCCACAGCCGGGGGATGAAAAACTGTTTTTT. This translates into CSASPQPGDEKLFF. V and J are TRBV20-1 and TRBJ1-4; a weak D match, TRBD1 (5 bases). V lost 3 bases and J 6 bases, leaving 14 bases between the germline ends. The CDR3 is 14 amino acids. The V gene's germline CDR1 is DFQATT and CDR2 SNEGSKA (reference sequence).

This rearrangement joins TRBV28 to TRBJ1-1; D not resolved. V was clipped by 8 bases and J by 4 bases, with 8 bases between them. The CDR3 has 11 residues. Germline V gene data show CDR1 as MDHEN and CDR2 as SYDVKM. CDR3 nucleotides: TGTGCCAGCGTAGTGAGCACTGAAGCTTTCTTT. Translation: CASVVSTEAFF.